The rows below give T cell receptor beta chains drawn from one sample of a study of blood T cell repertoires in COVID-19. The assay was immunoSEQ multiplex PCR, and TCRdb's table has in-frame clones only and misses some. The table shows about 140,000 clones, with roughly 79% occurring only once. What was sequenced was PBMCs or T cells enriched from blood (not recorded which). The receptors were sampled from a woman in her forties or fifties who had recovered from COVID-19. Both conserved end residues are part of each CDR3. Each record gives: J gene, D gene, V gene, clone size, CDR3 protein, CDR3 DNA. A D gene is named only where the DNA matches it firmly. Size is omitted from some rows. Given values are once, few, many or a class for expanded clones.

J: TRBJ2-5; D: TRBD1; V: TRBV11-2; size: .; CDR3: CASSGNRGGETQYF; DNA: TGTGCCAGCAGCGGAAACAGGGGTGGGGAGACCCAGTACTTC
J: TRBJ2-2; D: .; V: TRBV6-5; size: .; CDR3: CASSSGSYGELFF; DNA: TGTGCCAGCAGCTCGGGGAGTTACGGGGAGCTGTTTTTT
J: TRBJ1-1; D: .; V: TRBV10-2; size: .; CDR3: CASRGTQNTEAFF; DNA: TGCGCCAGCAGGGGCACCCAGAACACTGAAGCTTTCTTT
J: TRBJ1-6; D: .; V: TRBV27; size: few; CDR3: CASSSYGANSPLHF; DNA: TGTGCCAGCAGTTCCTATGGGGCTAATTCACCCCTCCACTTT
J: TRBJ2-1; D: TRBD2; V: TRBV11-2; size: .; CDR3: CASSLGTSGNNEQFF; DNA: TGTGCCAGCAGCCTCGGGACTAGCGGAAACAATGAGCAGTTCTTC
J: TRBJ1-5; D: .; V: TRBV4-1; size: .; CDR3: CASGGNNQPQHF; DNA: TGCGCCAGCGGCGGGAACAATCAGCCCCAGCATTTT
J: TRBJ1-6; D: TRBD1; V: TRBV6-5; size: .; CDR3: CASSTPGTGRHF; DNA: TGTGCCAGCAGTACCCCCGGGACAGGGAGGCACTTT
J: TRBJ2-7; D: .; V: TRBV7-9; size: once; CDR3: CASSLARAGYEQYF; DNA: TGTGCCAGCAGCTTAGCCAGGGCTGGATACGAGCAGTACTTC
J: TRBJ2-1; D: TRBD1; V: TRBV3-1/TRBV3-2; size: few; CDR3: CASSSRDRSHYNEQFF; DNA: TGTGCCAGCAGCTCCCGGGACAGGAGCCATTACAATGAGCAGTTCTTC
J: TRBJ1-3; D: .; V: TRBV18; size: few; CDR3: CASSPLQGAGNTIYF; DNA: TGTGCCAGCTCACCATTACAGGGCGCTGGAAACACCATATATTTT
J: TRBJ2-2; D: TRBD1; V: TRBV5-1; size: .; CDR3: CASSPQQGANTGELFF; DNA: TGCGCCAGCAGCCCCCAACAGGGGGCGAACACCGGGGAGCTGTTTTTT